This is a list of T cell receptor beta chains from one sample in a study of T cell responses to AZD1222 COVID-19 vaccine. Clones were read by immunoSEQ multiplex PCR, and TCRdb kept only the in-frame ones, dropping some. The table has tens of thousands of clones, about 87% seen once. Sequenced here: peripheral blood, sampled 28 days after the second AZD1222 dose. All receptors come from an adult who received the AZD1222 COVID-19 vaccine. The conserved cysteine and the conserved F or W are not part of the CDR3 here.

V gene | CDR3 protein
TRBV11-2 | ASSLAGRNTEAF
TRBV18 | ASSPGGLGEKLF
TRBV29-1 | SAGGGGETQY
TRBV19 | ASSTRRTGGNTGELF
TRBV19 | ASTPSVNRAEAF
TRBV7-2 | ASSKAPLSTDTQY
TRBV21-1 | ASSKWRGRAGNTIY
TRBV7-3 | ASSLRGGRGETQY
TRBV5-1 | ASRATGSSYNEQF
TRBV18 | ASSRTSGGASTDTQY
TRBV18 | ASSPRNLGDEQF
TRBV6-4 | ASNPNSASNYGYT
TRBV11-2 | ASSPGRSWSSYEQY
TRBV20-1 | SASTGPGYNSPLH
TRBV7-9 | ASSPGLAGPYEQY
TRBV28 | ASSPGQVYTGELF
TRBV2 | ASTLAGEGAAKNIQY
TRBV7-3 | ASSPRGVTGELF
TRBV6-5 | ASSYDGQASNEQF
TRBV12-3/TRBV12-4 | ASRKTSTDTQY
TRBV5-5 | ASSNALGVALDTQY
TRBV2 | ASSEDRRLSYEQY
TRBV30 | AWSVRGTSTDTQY
TRBV27 | ASSPRKGFTYNEQF
TRBV3-1/TRBV3-2 | ASSRAGGKNIQY
TRBV6-2/TRBV6-3 | ASSPQGFGNQPQH
TRBV13 | ASSLGRLGEKAWEQY
TRBV21-1 | ARTSGRGTGELF
TRBV6-6 | ASSSGTFTEAF
TRBV6-1 | ASSEGGDTEAF
TRBV28 | ASREISQGADYGYT
TRBV18 | ASSLSDRGAGYNEQF
TRBV10-3 | AISGLGATDTQY
TRBV11-3 | ASSWGGSLADTQY
TRBV27 | ASSQQGAGGYT
TRBV7-9 | ASNSLTGYHLH
TRBV7-3 | ASSLNGPGDTGELF
TRBV21-1 | ASSNEGGNSGNTIY
TRBV7-2 | ASSVGTGALYGYT
TRBV7-9 | ASSLGSANYGYT
TRBV2 | ASSPRRVGVGTEAF
TRBV30 | AWIPQGRTANTEAF